This passage covers 23 T cell receptor beta chains from one sample sequenced in a study of tumor-infiltrating lymphocytes in primary liver carcinoma. RNA was extracted from whole blood without cell sorting, alongside germline DNA. Total RNA amounting to around 530 ng was the source from which TCR beta cDNA was made with a constant-region primer. Nested multiplex PCR, run for three rounds with slightly modified ARM-PCR, yielded TCR beta libraries. PCR rounds one and two used TRBV1-TRBV30 forward primers with a C-beta reverse primer for roughly 9 cycles each. A single record per CDR3 protein comes from TCRdb applying MiXCR to the multiplex PCR reads. The repertoire includes approximately 330,000 distinct CDR3 sequences, less than 65% of them detected once, and 5.5% to 7% sits in the top ten. Sequences were obtained from peripheral blood. The receptors originated from a middle-aged man with primary liver carcinoma and hepatitis B virus infection.

This clonotype was seen only once. One base away lies a much larger clone, so this may be a sequencing read error. The chain links TRBV12-3 or TRBV12-4 to TRBJ2-5; 8 bases agree with TRBD1. The CDR3 is 15 amino acids. The DNA of the CDR3 is TGTTCCAGCAGCCAAAGGGACAGGAGACAAGAGACCCAGTACTTC. It translates to CSSSQRDRRQETQYF.

To note about this clonotype: The junction departs from the called germline gene at one end, perhaps through a read error. V gene TRBV11-1 combines with J gene TRBJ1-5; the match to TRBD1 covers 7 bases. Germline V gene data show CDR1 as SGHAT and CDR2 as FQDESV (reference sequence). The CDR3 consists of 14 residues. The CDR3 nucleotides are TGTGCCAGCAGCACGGGAGGGGGCAATCAGCCCCAACATTTT. It is translated as CASSTGGGNQPQHF. Variable domain in full (rest from reference TRBV11-1 and TRBJ1-5): EAEVAQSPRYKITEKSQAVAFWCDPISGHATLYWYRQILGQGPELLVQFQDESVVDDSQLPKDRFSAERLKGVDSTLKIQPAELGDSAMYLCASSTGGGNQPQHFGDGTRLSIL.

Regarding this clonotype: A read error may account for a junction end that differs from germline. The rearrangement uses TRBV11-2 and TRBJ2-1, with D maybe TRBD2 (6 bases). Germline CDR1 reads SGHAT; CDR2 reads FQNNGV. The CDR3 sequence is 11 residues long. CDR3 protein: CTCNPGREHFF. The CDR3 region has the DNA TGTACCTGCAACCCAGGACGGGAGCACTTCTTC.

This clonotype was detected only a few times. V gene TRBV30 combines with J gene TRBJ2-1; 12 positions match TRBD2. This CDR3 region has 17 residues. V dropped 2 bases and J dropped 7; count of bases not matched to a gene: 12. CDR1 and CDR2 from the germline V gene are GTSNPN and SVGIG (reference sequence). CDR3 nucleotide sequence: TGTGCCTGGAGTATCGGGCTAGCGGGAGGGCCAGCGAATGAGCAGTTCTTC. Translated: CAWSIGLAGGPANEQFF.

About this clonotype itself: A much larger clonotype is one base distant, so this may be a read error. The chain recombines TRBV4-2 with TRBJ2-7; 9 bases match TRBD2. The CDR3 spans 18 residues. CDR1 is LGHNA and CDR2 is YNFKEQ in the germline V gene. The junction had 12 bases not matched to a gene; V was cut back by 0 bases and J by 3 bases. This CDR3 is CASSQDLGLAGQLYEQYF. For the CDR3, the DNA is TGTGCCAGCAGCCAAGATCTGGGGCTAGCGGGACAACTCTACGAGCAGTACTTC.

This clonotype was counted many times. This rearrangement joins TRBV11-3 to TRBJ2-7; no reliable D call. CDR3 size: 15 residues. Germline CDR1 reads SGHNT; CDR2 reads YENEEA. Trimming took 1 base from V and 0 from J, leaving 10 bases between them. CDR3 residues: CASSLGATDSYEQYF. In DNA, the CDR3 is TGTGCCAGCAGCTTAGGAGCTACCGACTCCTACGAGCAGTACTTC.

The J gene is TRBJ2-1, the V gene TRBV30; TRBD1 might be the D (5 bases). The germline V gene encodes CDR1 GTSNPN and CDR2 SVGIG (reference sequence). The CDR3 length is 12 residues. The germline V and J ends were trimmed by 0 bases and 7 bases, with 7 bases remaining between them. CDR3 protein: CAWSVGPNEQFF. The CDR3 DNA reads as TGTGCCTGGAGTGTGGGGCCAAATGAGCAGTTCTTC.

With respect to this clonotype: No conserved phenylalanine or tryptophan ends this CDR3, so it is likely a read error. V gene TRBV5-4 combines with J gene TRBJ1-1; no reliable D call. The germline V gene encodes CDR1 SGHNT and CDR2 YYREEE (reference sequence). CDR3 size: 13 residues. Trimming stripped 3 bases from V and 5 bases from J, with 11 bases between. The CDR3 DNA reads TGTGCCAGCAGCTACCTGAAGAGTACTGAAGCTTTCTCT. Translated: CASSYLKSTEAFS.

Concerning this clonotype itself: A much more abundant neighbour one base away suggests this may be a read error. This chain uses TRBV12-3 or TRBV12-4 with TRBJ1-2; no reliable D call. Trimming removed 6 bases at V and 11 bases at J, with 16 bases between. The CDR3 length is 12 residues. This CDR3 reads CASRAGGGRYTF. As DNA, the CDR3 is TGTGCCAGCAGAGCGGGTGGTGGAAGATACACCTTC.

This clonotype was seen ten or more times. This chain uses TRBV6-6 with TRBJ2-4, with TRBD2 as a possible D gene (5 bases). V was shortened by 7 bases and J by 2 bases, with 15 bases between the two germline ends. Germline assignment: CDR1 MNHNY and CDR2 SVGAGI (reference sequence). CDR3 size: 15 residues. This CDR3 is CASTTGESSKNIQYF. In DNA, the CDR3 is TGTGCCAGCACTACTGGGGAGTCCTCCAAAAACATTCAGTACTTC.

Of note for this clonotype: One junction end does not reproduce the germline sequence, and a read error may be involved. The chain couples TRBV14 to TRBJ2-6; either TRBD1 or TRBD2 may supply D (6 bases each). The germline V gene has CDR1 SGHDN and CDR2 FVKESK. The CDR3 length is 16 residues. CDR3 loop: CASNQERGAGANVLTF. CDR3 DNA: TGTGCCAGCAACCAAGAAAGGGGGGCTGGGGCCAACGTCCTGACTTTC. The complete variable domain, with remaining parts taken from reference TRBV14 and TRBJ2-6, reads EAGVTQFPSHSVIEKGQTVTLRCDPISGHDNLYWYRRVMGKEIKFLLHFVKESKQDESGMPNNRFLAERTGGTYSTLKVQPAELEDSGVYFCASNQERGAGANVLTFGAGSRLTVL.

This clonotype has a handful of counts. The chain employs TRBV4-1 and TRBJ2-7; the match to TRBD2 covers 8 bases. This CDR3 has 16 amino acids. The J segment lost 6 bases and the V segment lost 0 bases, leaving 10 bases of the junction unmatched. CDR1 is MGHRA, CDR2 YSYEKL, per germline. The CDR3 region is CASSQDQGLVISEQYF. The DNA for the CDR3 is TGCGCCAGCAGCCAAGATCAGGGACTAGTTATCTCCGAGCAGTACTTC.

As concerns this clonotype: Given a much more abundant clone one base away, this may be a read error. The rearrangement links TRBV12-3 or TRBV12-4 to TRBJ2-3, with D unresolved. The CDR3 totals 15 residues. V was pared by 7 bases and J by 4 bases, with 18 bases between. The CDR3 reads CASTHGHWVPDTQYF. DNA for the CDR3: TGTGCCAGCACGCACGGCCACTGGGTCCCAGATACGCAGTATTTT.

The V call is TRBV28, the J call TRBJ1-2; maybe TRBD1 (5 bases). Germline V gene data show CDR1 as MDHEN and CDR2 as SYDVKM. V lost 3 bases to trimming and J lost 4 bases, with 12 bases between them. This CDR3 contains 14 residues. The DNA for the CDR3 is TGTGCCAGCAGTTTCGTGGGGGGGAGCTATGGCTACACCTTC. Translation gives CASSFVGGSYGYTF.

V gene TRBV11-2 combines with J gene TRBJ1-1, with D unclear. V was shortened by 5 bases and J by 12 bases, with 19 bases between the two germline ends. Germline lookup yields CDR1 SGHAT and CDR2 FQNNGV. The length of the CDR3 is 13 residues. For the CDR3, the DNA is TGTGCCAGCAGCCCTTACCCCGTCACGGGAACTTTCTTT. Translation: CASSPYPVTGTFF.

This clonotype was found many times. The chain employs TRBV4-1 and TRBJ2-3, with TRBD2 matching over 8 bases. This CDR3 comprises 15 residues. The V gene end was trimmed by 5 bases and the J gene end by 3 bases; junction bases not matched to a gene: 7. Germline-derived CDR1 and CDR2 are MGHRA and YSYEKL. CDR3 nucleotide sequence: TGCGCCAGCAGCTCAAGCGGGAGCGCGACAGATACGCAGTATTTT. Its protein product is CASSSSGSATDTQYF.

The chain uses TRBV20-1 and TRBJ1-5; 12 nucleotides line up with TRBD1. The germline V gene has CDR1 DFQATT and CDR2 SNEGSKA (reference sequence). The CDR3 is made up of 15 amino acids. The V segment lost 6 bases and the J segment 11 bases; nucleotides outside the gene matches: 14. The CDR3 nucleotides are TGCAGTGCCGCGACCGGGACAGGGGGCCAATTAGCCCAGCATTTT. Amino acids: CSAATGTGGQLAQHF.

As to this clonotype: A much larger clone differs by one base, so this may be a read error. V usage is TRBV6-2 or TRBV6-3 and J usage is TRBJ2-7; D unresolved. The germline V gene has CDR1 MNHEY and CDR2 SVGEGT. The CDR3 runs to 14 residues. The ends were cut back, 6 bases at V and 3 bases at J, with 15 bases in the middle. In DNA, the CDR3 is TGTGCCAGCAGCTCCTCGAACCGGCTCTACGAGCAGTACTTC. Amino acids: CASSSSNRLYEQYF.

As to this clonotype: This CDR3 is missing its conserved last phenylalanine or tryptophan, likely due to a read error. This sequence joins TRBV4-3 and TRBJ1-2; the D gene is possibly TRBD1 (5 bases). CDR1 is LGHNA, CDR2 YSLEER, per germline. The CDR3 runs 13 residues. V lost 4 bases and J lost 5, with 11 bases in between. The CDR3 sequence is CASSRDRGYGYTS. For the CDR3, the DNA is TGCGCCAGCAGCCGAGATAGGGGATATGGCTACACCTCC.

As concerns this clonotype: A read error may explain this, as a much larger clone is one base away. The chain joins TRBV12-5 to TRBJ2-2; the match to TRBD2 covers 13 bases. CDR1 and CDR2 (germline): LGHNT, FRNRAP. This CDR3 is 16 amino acids long. The CDR3: CTSGITSGRATGELFF. For the CDR3, the DNA is TGTACTAGTGGTATAACTAGCGGGAGGGCTACCGGGGAGCTGTTTTTT.

Of note for this clonotype: A read error may explain this, as a much larger clone is one base away. The rearrangement uses TRBV4-3 and TRBJ1-6; D call uncertain. There are 15 residues in the CDR3. Germline assignment: CDR1 LGHNA and CDR2 YSLEER. CDR3 coding DNA: TGCGCCAGCAGCCAACAGAGCTCCTATAATTCACACCTCCACTTT. Its protein is CASSQQSSYNSHLHF.

Notes on this clonotype: A much larger clone lies a single base off, so this may be a read error. The chain has TRBV29-1 and TRBJ2-3; TRBD2 agrees at 8 bases. This CDR3 is 12 amino acids long. Germline V gene lookup returns CDR1 SQVTM and CDR2 ANQGSEA. The CDR3 sequence is CGVSGRTDTQYF. In nucleotides, the CDR3 is TGCGGCGTGAGCGGGAGAACGGATACGCAGTATTTT.

With regard to this clonotype: An end of the junction does not agree with germline; a read error may underlie this. The chain has TRBV11-2 and TRBJ2-1; D is perhaps TRBD1 or TRBD2 (5 bases each). From germline, CDR1 is SGHAT and CDR2 FQNNGV. The CDR3 covers 14 residues. The CDR3 protein is CASNLDGWGYEQCF. DNA for the CDR3: TGTGCCAGCAACTTAGACGGATGGGGGTACGAGCAGTGCTTC.